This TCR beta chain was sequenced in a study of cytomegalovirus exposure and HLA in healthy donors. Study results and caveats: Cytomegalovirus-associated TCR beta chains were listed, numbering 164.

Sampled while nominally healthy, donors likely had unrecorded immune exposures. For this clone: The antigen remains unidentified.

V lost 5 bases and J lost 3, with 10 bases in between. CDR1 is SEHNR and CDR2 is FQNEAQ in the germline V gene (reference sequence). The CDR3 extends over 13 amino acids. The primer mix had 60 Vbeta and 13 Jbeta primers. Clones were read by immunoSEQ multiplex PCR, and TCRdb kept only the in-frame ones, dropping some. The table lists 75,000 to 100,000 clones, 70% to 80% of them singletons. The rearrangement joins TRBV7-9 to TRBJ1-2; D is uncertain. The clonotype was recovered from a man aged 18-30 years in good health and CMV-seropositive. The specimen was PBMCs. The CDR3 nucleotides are TGTGCCAGCAGCCGGGCCGGGGACTATGGCTACACCTTC. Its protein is CASSRAGDYGYTF. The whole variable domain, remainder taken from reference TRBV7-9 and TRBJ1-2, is DTGVSQNPRHKITKRGQNVTFRCDPISEHNRLYWYRQTLGQGPEFLTYFQNEAQLEKSRLLSDRFSAERPKGSFSTLEIQRTEQGDSAMYLCASSRAGDYGYTFGSGTRLTVV.